This T cell receptor (beta chain) was observed in a study of T cell changes during pregnancy in multiple sclerosis. TCRdb's table, derived via immunoSEQ multiplex PCR, lists solely in-frame clones and lacks some. The sample lists some 80,000 clones; roughly 90% were seen once. The CDR3 is 15 residues long. Germline CDR1 is LNHDA and CDR2 is SQIVND (reference sequence). The V end lost 4 bases, the J end lost 5 bases, and 17 bases lay between the germline ends. This sequence was found in a female donor in good health, enrolled as a control in a pregnancy study. The sequences come from peripheral blood, collected in the first trimester of pregnancy. V and J are TRBV19 and TRBJ1-1; D is possibly TRBD1 (5 bases). This chain's CDR3 is CASSTGSGLRTEAFF. CDR3 sequence (DNA): TGTGCCAGTAGTACTGGGTCAGGGTTAAGGACTGAAGCTTTCTTT.